The clone carrying this T cell receptor (beta chain) was detected once. This sample is drawn from a study of blood T cell repertoires in COVID-19. Whole-study context: T cells, B-cell-depleted T cells, or PBMCs supplied cDNA or gDNA.

Methods used by the authors: Amplifying reference gene primers gave estimates of nucleated cell counts. Here immunoSEQ multiplex PCR was the method, and the copy in TCRdb shows in-frame clones only, minus some. V and J calls plus clone size are reproduced from that table; the DNA served to infer D and trimming. The sample has approximately 390,000 clones; over 75% are singletons. The germline V and J ends were trimmed by 1 base and 11 bases, with 12 bases remaining between them. CDR3 size: 13 residues. Researchers sorted participants into cohorts using their self-reported clinical history. The TCR originated in a woman in her 40s with acute COVID-19. The V and J genes are TRBV12-3 or TRBV12-4 and TRBJ2-1; D might be TRBD2 (6 bases). Material: PBMCs or T cells enriched from blood (not recorded which). The CDR3 region has the DNA TGTGCCAGCAGTTTAGGGGCGGGGAGGCAGCAGTTCTTC. Protein: CASSLGAGRQQFF.